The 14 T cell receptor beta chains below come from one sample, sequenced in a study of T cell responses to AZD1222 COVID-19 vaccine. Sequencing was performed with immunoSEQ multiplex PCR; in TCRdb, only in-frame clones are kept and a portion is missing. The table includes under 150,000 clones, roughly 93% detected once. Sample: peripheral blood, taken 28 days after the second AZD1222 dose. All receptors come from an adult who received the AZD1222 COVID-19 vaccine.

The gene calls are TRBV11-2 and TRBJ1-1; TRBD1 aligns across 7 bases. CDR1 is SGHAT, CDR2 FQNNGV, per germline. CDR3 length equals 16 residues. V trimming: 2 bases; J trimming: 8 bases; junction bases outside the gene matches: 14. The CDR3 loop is CASSLWAPRTGPEAFF. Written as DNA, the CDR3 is TGTGCCAGCAGCTTATGGGCTCCCCGGACAGGCCCAGAAGCTTTCTTT.

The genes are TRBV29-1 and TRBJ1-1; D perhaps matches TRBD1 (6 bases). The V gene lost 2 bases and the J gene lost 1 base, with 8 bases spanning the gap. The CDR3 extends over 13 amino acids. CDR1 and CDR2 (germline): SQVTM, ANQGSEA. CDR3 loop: CSVELGANTEAFF. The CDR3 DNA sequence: TGCAGCGTTGAATTGGGGGCGAACACTGAAGCTTTCTTT.

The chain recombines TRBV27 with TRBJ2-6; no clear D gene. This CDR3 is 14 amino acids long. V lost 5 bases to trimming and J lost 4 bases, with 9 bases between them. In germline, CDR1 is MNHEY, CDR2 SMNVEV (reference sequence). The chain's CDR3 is CASSAVSGANVLTF. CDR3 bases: TGTGCCAGCAGTGCCGTTTCCGGGGCCAACGTCCTGACTTTC.

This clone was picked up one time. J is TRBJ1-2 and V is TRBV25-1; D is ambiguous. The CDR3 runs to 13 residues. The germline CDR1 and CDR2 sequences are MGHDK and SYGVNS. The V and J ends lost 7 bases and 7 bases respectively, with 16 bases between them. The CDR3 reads CASILLDRPGYTF. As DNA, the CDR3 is TGTGCCAGCATCCTGCTTGATCGGCCTGGCTACACCTTC.

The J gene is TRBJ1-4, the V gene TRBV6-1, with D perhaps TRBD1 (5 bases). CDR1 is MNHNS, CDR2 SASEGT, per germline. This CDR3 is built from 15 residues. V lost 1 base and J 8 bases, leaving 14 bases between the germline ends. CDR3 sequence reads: CASSEGAGLREKLFF. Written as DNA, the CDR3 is TGTGCCAGCAGTGAAGGGGCGGGACTCCGCGAAAAACTGTTTTTT.

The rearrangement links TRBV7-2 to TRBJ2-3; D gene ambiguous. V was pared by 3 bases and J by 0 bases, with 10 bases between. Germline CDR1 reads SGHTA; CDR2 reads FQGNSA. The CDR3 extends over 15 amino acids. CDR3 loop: CASSFSLTSTDTQYF. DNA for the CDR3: TGTGCCAGCAGCTTCTCACTCACTAGCACAGATACGCAGTATTTT.

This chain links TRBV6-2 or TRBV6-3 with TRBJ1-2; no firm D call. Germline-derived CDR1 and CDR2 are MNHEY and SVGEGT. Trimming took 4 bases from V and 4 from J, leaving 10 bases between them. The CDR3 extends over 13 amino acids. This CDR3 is CASSSEEFYGYTF. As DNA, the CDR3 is TGTGCCAGCAGTTCGGAGGAGTTCTATGGCTACACCTTC.

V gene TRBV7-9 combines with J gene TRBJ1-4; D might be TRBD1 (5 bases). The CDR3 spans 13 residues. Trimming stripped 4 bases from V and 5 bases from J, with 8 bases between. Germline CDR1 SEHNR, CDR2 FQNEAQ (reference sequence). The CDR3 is CASSWGMNEKLFF. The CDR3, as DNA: TGTGCCAGCAGCTGGGGCATGAATGAAAAACTGTTTTTT.

The CDR3 here is CASSPTGTDGYTF. DNA of the CDR3: TGTGCCAGCAGCCCGACAGGGACTGATGGCTACACCTTC. This chain connects TRBV6-5 to TRBJ1-2, with 7 bases identical to TRBD1. CDR3 size: 13 residues. Losses at the gene ends were 6 bases for V and 6 bases for J; bases not matched to a gene: 7. Germline CDR1 is MNHEY and CDR2 is SVGAGI.

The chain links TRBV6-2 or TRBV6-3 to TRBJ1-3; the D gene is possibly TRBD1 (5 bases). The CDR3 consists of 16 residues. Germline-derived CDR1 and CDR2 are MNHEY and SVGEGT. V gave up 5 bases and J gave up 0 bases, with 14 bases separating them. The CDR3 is CASSAAGLLSGNTIYF. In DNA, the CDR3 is TGTGCCAGCAGTGCGGCGGGACTCCTCTCTGGAAACACCATATATTTT.

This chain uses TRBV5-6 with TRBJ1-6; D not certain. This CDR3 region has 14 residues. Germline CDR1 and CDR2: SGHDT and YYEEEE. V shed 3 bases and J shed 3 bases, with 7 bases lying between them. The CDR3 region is CASSSYSYNSPLHF. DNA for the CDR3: TGTGCCAGCAGCTCGTACAGCTATAATTCACCCCTCCACTTT.

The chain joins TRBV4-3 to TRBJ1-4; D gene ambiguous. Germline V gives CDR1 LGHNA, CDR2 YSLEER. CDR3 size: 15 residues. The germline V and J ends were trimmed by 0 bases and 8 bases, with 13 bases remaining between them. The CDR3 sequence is CASSQDLGRREKLFF. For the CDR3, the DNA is TGCGCCAGCAGCCAAGATCTCGGGCGTCGGGAAAAACTGTTTTTT.

CDR3 nucleotide sequence: TGTGCCAGCACCTCGGGGGAAAGCTACGAGCAGTACTTC. This gives the protein CASTSGESYEQYF. The rearrangement joins TRBV7-9 to TRBJ2-7, with a weak D call TRBD2 (6 bases). This CDR3 has 13 amino acids. The V end was cut by 7 bases, the J end by 3 bases, with 13 bases between. Looked up from germline, CDR1 is SEHNR and CDR2 is FQNEAQ (reference sequence).

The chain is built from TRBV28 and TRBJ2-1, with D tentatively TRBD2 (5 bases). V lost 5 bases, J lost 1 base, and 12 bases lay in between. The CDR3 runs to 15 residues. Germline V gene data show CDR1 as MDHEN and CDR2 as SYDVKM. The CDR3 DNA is TGTGCCAGCAGTCTCCGAGTAGCGTCCTACAATGAGCAGTTCTTC. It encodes CASSLRVASYNEQFF.